This entry describes one T cell receptor (beta chain). The sample comes from a study of blood T cells in healthy people across ages. Each sample used at least 6 million PBMCs. The authors ran a second PCR of roughly 6 to 12 cycles using a sample-barcoded 5' primer and a J-beta primer mix. Each CDR3 protein is one row after TCRdb ran MiXCR on the 5' RACE reads. The sample includes around 580,000 distinct CDR3 sequences, around 48% of them seen just once. This TCR was recovered from a man of 80 years or more in good health. Sequencing used blood.

CDR3 DNA: TGTGCCAGCAGCTTAATATCTGAAGCTTTCTTT. Translating gives CASSLISEAFF. The gene calls are TRBV7-9 and TRBJ1-1, with D hard to call. V shed 2 bases and J shed 6 bases, with 4 bases lying between them. The CDR3 is 11 amino acids. CDR1 is SEHNR, CDR2 FQNEAQ, per germline (reference sequence).